The present entry profiles one T cell receptor beta chain with its context. This sample was included in a study of blood T cell repertoires in COVID-19. The wider study: Acute-phase and convalescent COVID-19 samples originated in the United States, Italy and Spain.

Repertoires were generated with immunoSEQ multiplex PCR, while TCRdb's copy carries only in-frame clones and drops some. The sample comprises a few hundred thousand clones, around 84% of which are singletons, and roughly 1.4% rests with the top ten. The germline gives CDR1 SGHAT, CDR2 FQNNGV. Trimming pared 0 bases from V and 9 bases from J, leaving 14 bases between. The CDR3 consists of 14 residues. This clonotype originated in a woman aged 40-49 years who had recovered from COVID-19. The material sequenced was peripheral blood. This sequence joins TRBV11-2 and TRBJ1-2; D unclear. The CDR3 spells CASSLEGGLGSYTF. The CDR3 DNA is TGTGCCAGCAGCTTAGAAGGAGGTCTAGGTAGCTACACCTTC.